Below, 25 T cell receptor beta chains from the same sample are listed, as sequenced in a study of breast tumors, draining lymph nodes, adjacent tissues. Samples came from axillary lymph nodes draining the breast cancer. TCRdb processed the multiplex PCR reads anew with MiXCR; each CDR3 protein has one entry. The sample has 85,000 to 130,000 distinct CDR3 sequences, around 21% seen once. Material for sequencing was axillary lymph node tissue. These receptor sequences come from a female donor with breast cancer. Some clones in this sample may be carry-over from other donors' samples.

This clonotype has just a few counts. This rearrangement joins TRBV9 to TRBJ2-4, with 10 positions matching TRBD2. The length of the CDR3 is 19 residues. CDR1 and CDR2 from the germline V gene are SGDLS and YYNGEE. With 0 bases clipped from V and 0 bases from J, the junction kept 9 bases outside the gene matches. CDR3 region: CASSVDPAGGPVAKNIQYF. CDR3 DNA: TGTGCCAGCAGCGTAGATCCAGCGGGAGGGCCCGTAGCCAAAAACATTCAGTACTTC.

This clonotype was observed many times. The chain employs TRBV5-1 and TRBJ1-2, with TRBD1 as a possible D gene (6 bases). Germline loops: CDR1 SGHRS, CDR2 YFSETQ. V was shortened by 0 bases and J by 6 bases, with 15 bases between the two germline ends. The CDR3 consists of 15 residues. For the CDR3, the DNA is TGCGCCAGCAGCTTGGCCCGCGGGGCAGGGGATGGCTACACCTTC. Encoded protein: CASSLARGAGDGYTF.

The table lists this clonotype with many counts. The V call is TRBV20-1, the J call TRBJ2-5, with unresolved D. The germline V gene has CDR1 DFQATT and CDR2 SNEGSKA (reference sequence). Trimming stripped 5 bases from V and 5 bases from J, with 9 bases between. The CDR3 has 11 residues. CDR3: CSADYLETQYF. CDR3 sequence (DNA): TGCAGTGCTGATTACCTGGAGACCCAGTACTTC.

V usage is TRBV20-1 and J usage is TRBJ1-1; D is ambiguous. The CDR3 has 13 residues. The V end was cut by 3 bases, the J end by 3 bases, with 11 bases between. Germline V gives CDR1 DFQATT, CDR2 SNEGSKA (reference sequence). The CDR3 loop reads CSAREQPHTEAFF. The DNA for the CDR3 is TGCAGTGCTAGGGAACAGCCACACACTGAAGCTTTCTTT.

This clonotype was counted many times. This sequence joins TRBV5-1 and TRBJ2-3; weak D call: TRBD2 (6 bases). V dropped 0 bases and J dropped 2 bases, with 13 bases sitting between them. The germline V gene encodes CDR1 SGHRS and CDR2 YFSETQ. There are 16 residues in the CDR3. DNA for the CDR3: TGCGCCAGCAGCTTGGCCATCGCGGGAACCACAGATACGCAGTATTTT. It codes for CASSLAIAGTTDTQYF.

This clonotype was seen at least ten times. The chain recombines TRBV2 with TRBJ2-3; 12 bases fit TRBD2. CDR1 and CDR2 from the germline V gene are SNHLY and FYNNEI. The CDR3 totals 15 residues. V trimming: 6 bases; J trimming: 2 bases; junction bases outside the gene matches: 3. CDR3 DNA: TGTGCCAGCAGCTCTAGCGGGAGGGACACAGATACGCAGTATTTT. Its translation: CASSSSGRDTDTQYF.

The table lists this clonotype with a few counts. This chain links TRBV27 with TRBJ1-5, with D possibly matching TRBD1 (6 bases). The CDR3 contains 14 residues. The germline V gene has CDR1 MNHEY and CDR2 SMNVEV (reference sequence). Trimming shortened V by 6 bases and J by 7 bases, and 16 bases separated the two germline ends. CDR3 in amino acids: CASSTLQGGQPQHF. As DNA, the CDR3 is TGTGCCAGCAGCACCTTACAGGGAGGGCAGCCCCAGCATTTT.

This clonotype appeared many times. The chain links TRBV5-4 to TRBJ2-7, with 9 bases matching TRBD1. CDR1 and CDR2 (germline): SGHNT, YYREEE (reference sequence). The J segment lost 5 bases and the V segment lost 3 bases, leaving 12 bases of the junction unmatched. The CDR3 is 16 amino acids. The CDR3 DNA sequence: TGTGCCAGCAGCTCGACTCGGGACAGGGTTACCAACGAGCAGTACTTC. Amino acids: CASSSTRDRVTNEQYF. The complete variable domain, with remaining parts taken from reference TRBV5-4 and TRBJ2-7, reads ETGVTQSPTHLIKTRGQQVTLRCSSQSGHNTVSWYQQALGQGPQFIFQYYREEENGRGNFPPRFSGLQFPNYSSELNVNALELDDSALYLCASSSTRDRVTNEQYFGPGTRLTVT.

This clonotype was counted a few times. V gene TRBV11-1 combines with J gene TRBJ1-1, with D uncertain. Trimming cost V 1 base and J 1 base, with 7 bases left between them. CDR1 is SGHAT, CDR2 FQDESV, per germline (reference sequence). This CDR3 contains 14 residues. The CDR3 DNA is TGTGCCAGCAGCTTAGGATGGGGGAACACTGAAGCTTTCTTT. As protein: CASSLGWGNTEAFF.

The chain recombines TRBV5-1 with TRBJ2-4, with 10 bases aligning to TRBD2. The length of the CDR3 is 14 residues. Per the germline V gene, CDR1 is SGHRS and CDR2 is YFSETQ. The junction had 4 bases not matched to a gene; V was cut back by 2 bases and J by 8 bases. Here the CDR3 reads CASSLAGGRDIQYF. The CDR3, as DNA: TGCGCCAGCAGCTTAGCGGGGGGGCGGGACATTCAGTACTTC.

This clonotype has a count of ten or more. This chain uses TRBV6-5 with TRBJ1-3; D is uncertain. This CDR3 is 17 amino acids long. V lost 0 bases to trimming and J lost 0 bases, with 12 bases between them. Germline CDR1 is MNHEY and CDR2 is SVGAGI. In DNA, the CDR3 is TGTGCCAGCAGTTACTCCTTAGGACTCAACTCTGGAAACACCATATATTTT. Its translation: CASSYSLGLNSGNTIYF.

This clonotype has a count of ten or more. The chain combines TRBV19 with TRBJ1-2, with 7 bases matching TRBD1. Germline assignment: CDR1 LNHDA and CDR2 SQIVND (reference sequence). Germline trimming cut 4 bases from V and 7 bases from J; bases unmatched to any gene: 15. CDR3 length: 16 residues. Here the CDR3 DNA reads TGTGCCAGTAGTAAGGAAGACAGGGTCCCGGGGCGTGGCTACACCTTC. Translation: CASSKEDRVPGRGYTF.

V gene TRBV5-8 combines with J gene TRBJ2-1; 12 bases are shared with TRBD2. V trimming: 4 bases; J trimming: 8 bases; junction bases outside the gene matches: 13. Germline V gene lookup returns CDR1 SGHTS and CDR2 YDEGEE. CDR3 length: 17 amino acids. CDR3 in amino acids: CASSRVASGGAGDEQFF. The CDR3 DNA reads TGTGCCAGCAGCCGGGTGGCTAGCGGGGGGGCGGGGGATGAGCAGTTCTTC.

This chain links TRBV12-3 or TRBV12-4 with TRBJ2-2; the D is unclear. V lost 5 bases and J 5 bases, leaving 12 bases between the germline ends. CDR3 length: 14 residues. The CDR3 is CASSEVDPTGELFF. DNA for the CDR3: TGTGCCAGCAGTGAAGTCGACCCAACCGGGGAGCTGTTTTTT.

This clonotype has a count of ten or more. This chain joins TRBV7-2 and TRBJ2-3; TRBD2 agrees at 7 bases. V shed 5 bases, J shed 4 bases, and the junction held 12 bases outside the gene matches. The CDR3 consists of 16 residues. The germline V gene has CDR1 SGHTA and CDR2 FQGNSA. In nucleotides, the CDR3 is TGTGCCAGCAGCCGTGATTGGGGGGGAGAGGCAGATACGCAGTATTTT. Encoded protein: CASSRDWGGEADTQYF.

To note about this clonotype: A much more abundant neighbour one base away suggests this may be a read error. The chain couples TRBV3-1 to TRBJ1-2, with 7 bases identical to TRBD1. Germline CDR1 LGHDT, CDR2 YNNKEL (reference sequence). After removal of 6 bases from V and 6 bases from J, the junction contained 10 bases not matched to a gene. CDR3 length: 14 residues. The CDR3 bases are TGTGCCAGCAGTTTCATAGGGGGCGACCATGGCTACACCTTC. Translating gives CASSFIGGDHGYTF. The variable domain in full, completed from reference TRBV3-1 and TRBJ1-2, reads DTAVSQTPKYLVTQMGNDKSIKCEQNLGHDTMYWYKQDSKKFLKIMFSYNNKELIINETVPNRFSPKSPDKAHLNLHINSLELGDSAVYFCASSFIGGDHGYTFGSGTRLTVV.

This clonotype was counted only a few times. The CDR3 here is CASSFTEGGPKNIQYF. The CDR3 DNA follows: TGTGCCAGCAGCTTTACCGAGGGAGGACCCAAAAACATTCAGTACTTC. The V gene is TRBV5-4, the J gene TRBJ2-4; the D gene is possibly TRBD2 (6 bases). Trimming took off 2 bases at V and 2 bases at J, with 14 bases between the two ends. Germline V lookup: CDR1 SGHNT, CDR2 YYREEE (reference sequence). CDR3 length: 16 amino acids.

This clonotype showed up just a few times. The chain combines TRBV4-1 with TRBJ1-5, with D possibly TRBD1 on 5 matching bases. Trimming left V 0 bases short and J 7 bases short, with 13 bases between. The CDR3 totals 15 residues. CDR1 is MGHRA, CDR2 YSYEKL, per germline. Here the CDR3 DNA reads TGCGCCAGCAGCCAAGATCTGTTTGGGGGACAGCCCCAGCATTTT. This gives the protein CASSQDLFGGQPQHF.

This clonotype appeared a few times. The chain joins TRBV5-6 to TRBJ2-6, with D tentatively TRBD1 or TRBD2 (5 bases each). V was shortened by 4 bases and J by 0 bases, with 14 bases between the two germline ends. Germline CDR1 reads SGHDT; CDR2 reads YYEEEE. CDR3 size: 17 residues. As DNA, the CDR3 is TGTGCCAGCAGCACGGGACCGCGAGCCTCTGGGGCCAACGTCCTGACTTTC. This gives the protein CASSTGPRASGANVLTF.

This clonotype was detected many times. The chain links TRBV7-8 to TRBJ2-1, with 10 bases aligning to TRBD1. The trim removed 2 bases at V and 10 bases at J, leaving 8 bases unmatched. CDR3 size: 15 residues. Germline CDR1 reads SGHVS; CDR2 reads FQNEAQ. CDR3 nucleotide sequence: TGTGCCAGCAGCTTAAGGGGACAGGGGCCCACGGAGCAGTTCTTC. Amino acids: CASSLRGQGPTEQFF.

Worth noting for this clonotype: This may be a read error: a much more frequent sequence differs by one nucleotide. The genes are TRBV5-1 and TRBJ2-5, with D perhaps matching TRBD2 (5 bases). CDR1 is SGHRS and CDR2 is YFSETQ in the germline V gene. The CDR3 extends over 13 amino acids. The ends were cut back, 0 bases at V and 4 bases at J, with 7 bases in the middle. Written as DNA, the CDR3 is TGCGCCAGCAGCTTGGAAGAGGGAGAGACCCAGTACTTC. This codes for CASSLEEGETQYF.

About this clonotype: This may stem from a read error, because a much larger clone lies one nucleotide away. The CDR3 here is CSTRDGYGPGRNQPQHF. DNA for the CDR3: TGCAGTACTAGAGATGGTTACGGTCCTGGGAGGAATCAGCCCCAGCATTTT. This chain links TRBV20-1 with TRBJ1-5, with D unresolved. This CDR3 spans 17 amino acids. CDR1 is DFQATT, CDR2 SNEGSKA, per germline (reference sequence).

A word on this clonotype: Just one base apart from a much larger clone, this may be a read error. The chain is built from TRBV7-9 and TRBJ2-2, with D possibly matching TRBD1 (6 bases). V was shortened by 5 bases and J by 4 bases, with 11 bases between the two germline ends. Per the germline V gene, CDR1 is SEHNR and CDR2 is FQNEAQ (reference sequence). The CDR3 contains 14 residues. The CDR3 nucleotides read TGTGCCAGCAGCATCACAGGGCCCACCGGGGAGCTGTTTTTT. Protein product: CASSITGPTGELFF. Based on the CDR3 plus reference TRBV7-9 and TRBJ2-2, the full variable domain is DTGVSQNPRHKITKRGQNVTFRCDPISEHNRLYWYRQTLGQGPEFLTYFQNEAQLEKSRLLSDRFSAERPKGSFSTLEIQRTEQGDSAMYLCASSITGPTGELFFGEGSRLTVL.

The gene calls are TRBV30 and TRBJ2-4, with 7 bases that match TRBD1. Unmatched junction bases numbered 10, after V lost 1 base and J lost 4 bases. CDR1 and CDR2 from the germline V gene are GTSNPN and SVGIG (reference sequence). The CDR3 covers 16 residues. The CDR3 loop reads CAWSAQRSTGKNIQYF. The CDR3 DNA reads TGTGCCTGGAGTGCCCAACGGTCGACAGGGAAAAACATTCAGTACTTC.

This clonotype was recorded many times. The chain is built from TRBV7-3 and TRBJ1-2, with 9 bases that match TRBD1. The CDR3 sequence is 14 residues long. Losses at the gene ends were 4 bases for V and 2 bases for J; bases not matched to a gene: 2. Germline V gene lookup returns CDR1 SGHTA and CDR2 FQGTGA. CDR3 in DNA: TGTGCCAGCAGCTCCGGGACAGGGAACTATGGCTACACCTTC. Translated: CASSSGTGNYGYTF.